Each of the 20 T cell receptor beta chains below was sequenced from the same sample in a study of blood T cells in healthy people across ages. With a J-beta primer mix and a sample-barcoded 5' primer, a second PCR ran roughly 6 to 12 cycles. TCRdb called the 5' RACE reads again in MiXCR, with one record for every CDR3 protein. The table lists about 1.8 million distinct CDR3 sequences, about 50% of them singletons. Input material: blood. The receptors come from a woman aged 40 to 50 in good health.

A few counts support this clonotype. A read error may produce the germline difference seen at one junction end. J is TRBJ2-7 and V is TRBV6-2 or TRBV6-3; D unresolved. The length of the CDR3 is 14 residues. In germline, CDR1 is MNHEY, CDR2 SVGEGT. The CDR3 sequence is CASSDSVSSYEQYF. The CDR3 nucleotides are TGTGCCAGCAGTGACTCGGTGAGCTCCTACGAGCAGTACTTC.

The J gene is TRBJ1-2, the V gene TRBV10-3, with D perhaps TRBD1 (6 bases). The CDR3 length is 14 residues. The V and J ends lost 7 bases and 7 bases respectively, with 19 bases between them. The germline gives CDR1 ENHRY, CDR2 SYGVKD. DNA for the CDR3: TGTGCCATCAACCCCAGGTCACAGGGAGGTGGCTACACCTTC. Protein sequence: CAINPRSQGGGYTF.

The chain recombines TRBV7-6 with TRBJ2-7; D might be TRBD1 (6 bases). The CDR3 consists of 14 residues. Trimming took 6 bases from V and 7 from J, leaving 19 bases between them. Germline V gene data show CDR1 as SGHVS and CDR2 as FNYEAQ. The CDR3: CASSFLVGGQEQYF. The CDR3 DNA reads TGTGCCAGCAGTTTTTTGGTTGGCGGACAGGAGCAGTACTTC.

The chain combines TRBV20-1 with TRBJ2-1; perhaps TRBD1 as D (5 bases). The CDR3 spans 16 residues. V lost 2 bases and J 1 base, leaving 15 bases between the germline ends. CDR1 is DFQATT and CDR2 is SNEGSKA in the germline V gene (reference sequence). The CDR3 DNA sequence: TGCAGTGCTAGACTACCCGCAGGGATTTCCTACAATGAGCAGTTCTTC. Translated, it gives CSARLPAGISYNEQFF.

This clonotype turned up a few times. The CDR3 sequence: CASRTIGGHSYEQYF. In DNA form, the CDR3 reads TGTGCCAGCAGGACCATCGGGGGCCACTCCTACGAGCAGTACTTC. The V gene is TRBV28, the J gene TRBJ2-7; either TRBD1 or TRBD2 may fit D (6 bases each). CDR3 length: 15 amino acids. Trimming removed 6 bases at V and 0 bases at J, with 15 bases between. Germline values: CDR1 MDHEN, CDR2 SYDVKM.

This clonotype occurred many times. One end of the junction is discordant with germline, which a read error may explain. The rearrangement links TRBV12-3 or TRBV12-4 to TRBJ2-5; no clear D. There are 11 residues in the CDR3. The CDR3: CASSLVETQYF. The CDR3 DNA reads as TGTGCCAGCAGCTTAGTTGAGACCCAGTACTTC.

In regard to this clonotype: The junction departs from germline at one end; a sequencing error may be responsible. The chain uses TRBV7-2 and TRBJ2-1; 8 nucleotides line up with TRBD2. The CDR3 is made up of 17 amino acids. Germline CDR1 reads SGHTA; CDR2 reads FQGNSA. In nucleotides, the CDR3 is TGTGCCGGCAGCTTTATACGTGGTCTAGCGGGCGGCCGGGAGCAGTTCTTC. Its translation is CAGSFIRGLAGGREQFF.

This chain connects TRBV4-3 to TRBJ2-4; the D gene is possibly TRBD1 (5 bases). The CDR3 is made up of 15 amino acids. Looked up from germline, CDR1 is LGHNA and CDR2 is YSLEER. The V and J ends lost 0 bases and 6 bases respectively, with 12 bases between them. CDR3 sequence: CASSQEAGSRNIQYF. Here the CDR3 DNA reads TGCGCCAGCAGCCAAGAGGCAGGGTCTAGAAACATTCAGTACTTC.

The chain recombines TRBV27 with TRBJ2-1; weak D call: TRBD2 (6 bases). The CDR3 has 16 residues. V was clipped by 3 bases and J by 10 bases, with 22 bases between them. CDR1 is MNHEY, CDR2 SMNVEV, per germline (reference sequence). CDR3 in amino acids: CASSFGAGDLQWEQFF. As DNA, the CDR3 is TGTGCCAGCAGTTTTGGAGCGGGCGATTTACAATGGGAGCAGTTCTTC.

Note on this clonotype: A read error may produce the germline difference seen at one junction end. The chain combines TRBV5-1 with TRBJ2-2; no firm D call. From germline, CDR1 is SGHRS and CDR2 YFSETQ. This CDR3 has 13 residues. CDR3 in amino acids: CASSLGYAGELFF. For the CDR3, the DNA is TGCGCCAGCAGTTTGGGGTACGCCGGGGAGCTGTTTTTT. The full variable domain, rest sourced from reference TRBV5-1 and TRBJ2-2, is KAGVTQTPRYLIKTRGQQVTLSCSPISGHRSVSWYQQTPGQGLQFLFEYFSETQRNKGNFPGRFSGRQFSNSRSEMNVSTLELGDSALYLCASSLGYAGELFFGEGSRLTVL.

This clonotype occurred a few times. The CDR3 here is CSASVSGGSLYEQYF. CDR3 nucleotides: TGCAGTGCTAGCGTTAGCGGGGGAAGCTTGTACGAGCAGTACTTC. J is TRBJ2-7 and V is TRBV20-1; 9 nucleotides align to TRBD2. Germline CDR1 reads DFQATT; CDR2 reads SNEGSKA (reference sequence). V shed 3 bases and J 4 bases; nucleotides not matched to a gene: 10. The CDR3 consists of 15 residues.

V is TRBV18 and J is TRBJ1-2; D remains ambiguous. Germline assignment: CDR1 KGHSH and CDR2 LQKENI. Trimming cost V 3 bases and J 1 base, with 12 bases left between them. CDR3 size: 15 residues. The DNA of the CDR3 is TGTGCCAGCTCACCCACCCTGACGGATAACTATGGCTACACCTTC. Translating gives CASSPTLTDNYGYTF.

The rearrangement links TRBV7-9 to TRBJ2-5; the D gene could be TRBD1 or TRBD2 (5 bases each). Gene TRBJ2-7 matches the end of the DNA better, so the J call may be wrong. Germline V gene lookup returns CDR1 SEHNR and CDR2 FQNEAQ (reference sequence). The CDR3 loop spans 15 amino acids. Here the CDR3 DNA reads TGTGCCAGCAGCTTACATGGTGGGACGGGGAACGAGCAGTACTTC. It codes for CASSLHGGTGNEQYF.

Concerning this clonotype itself: A much larger clonotype is one base distant, so this may be a read error. The gene calls are TRBV7-6 and TRBJ2-4; D is unclear. The end of the DNA aligns better with TRBJ2-7, so the J call may be wrong. The CDR3 has 12 amino acids. Germline V gene sequence: CDR1 SGHVS, CDR2 FNYEAQ. The CDR3 DNA is TGTGCCAGCAGCTTAGAGGTCTCCGAGCAGTACTTC. It is translated as CASSLEVSEQYF.

V and J are TRBV28 and TRBJ2-3, with D perhaps TRBD2 (7 bases). Trimming shortened V by 0 bases and J by 5 bases, and 15 bases separated the two germline ends. Germline CDR1 reads MDHEN; CDR2 reads SYDVKM. This CDR3 has 16 amino acids. The CDR3 bases are TGTGCCAGCAGTTTATGGGCTCGGGGGGCACGAGATACGCAGTATTTT. This gives the protein CASSLWARGARDTQYF.

Here the CDR3 reads CASSLTTGANIQYF. The CDR3 nucleotides are TGTGCCAGCAGCTTAACAACGGGGGCGAACATTCAGTACTTC. The chain employs TRBV7-2 and TRBJ2-4; the D call may be TRBD1 or TRBD2 (6 bases each). This CDR3 comprises 14 residues. V was cut by 2 bases and J by 7 bases, with 12 bases left in between. Germline-derived CDR1 and CDR2 are SGHTA and FQGNSA.

This clonotype was detected a few times. The DNA for the CDR3 is TGCAGTGCTACGACGAACAGGATGACAGATACGCAGTATTTT. It specifies CSATTNRMTDTQYF. The chain couples TRBV20-1 to TRBJ2-3; D might be TRBD1 (5 bases). The V gene's germline CDR1 is DFQATT and CDR2 SNEGSKA (reference sequence). The CDR3 consists of 14 residues. Trimming pared 4 bases from V and 3 bases from J, leaving 14 bases between.

V gene TRBV7-2 combines with J gene TRBJ2-5; 14 nucleotides line up with TRBD2. CDR1 and CDR2 from the germline V gene are SGHTA and FQGNSA. CDR3 size: 17 residues. The trim removed 5 bases at V and 5 bases at J, leaving 10 bases unmatched. In DNA, the CDR3 is TGTGCCAGCAGCCCAGACAGACTAGCGGGGGGGCGCGAGACCCAGTACTTC. It encodes CASSPDRLAGGRETQYF.

The rearrangement links TRBV4-3 to TRBJ1-4; TRBD1 might be the D (5 bases). Germline-derived CDR1 and CDR2 are LGHNA and YSLEER. V was shortened by 4 bases and J by 2 bases, with 8 bases between the two germline ends. The CDR3 has 14 residues. The CDR3 reads CASSPGVTNEKLFF. The DNA for the CDR3 is TGCGCCAGCAGCCCGGGGGTTACTAATGAAAAACTGTTTTTT.

J is TRBJ2-3 and V is TRBV20-1; TRBD2 matches 10 bases. Germline trimming cut 3 bases from V and 2 bases from J; bases unmatched to any gene: 8. Germline CDR1 reads DFQATT; CDR2 reads SNEGSKA (reference sequence). This CDR3 has 16 residues. The CDR3 here is CSASLMLAGDTDTQYF. CDR3 bases: TGCAGTGCTAGTTTAATGCTAGCGGGGGACACAGATACGCAGTATTTT.